The clone carrying this TCR beta chain was counted many times. The diagnostic basis comprised clinical symptoms, serum thyroxine and TRAb, thyroid ultrasound and orbital computed tomography. RNA transcripts were the template for amplifying TCR beta CDR3 regions. During a first-round RT-PCR of the TCR CDR3, the HTBI primer set was used. TCRdb reprocessed the multiplex PCR reads via MiXCR and lists one record per CDR3 protein. This sample has 350,000 to 500,000 distinct CDR3 sequences, with roughly an eighth found just once. These data come from a study of T cells in Graves' hyperthyroidism and ophthalmopathy. This CDR3 contains 15 residues. Germline V gives CDR1 SGHTA, CDR2 FQGNSA. Germline trimming cut 7 bases from V and 1 base from J; bases unmatched to any gene: 5.

The chain links TRBV7-2 to TRBJ1-5; 9 nucleotides match TRBD1. The clonotype comes from a young woman with Graves' hyperthyroidism. The sample was blood. The chain's CDR3 is CASNSQGASNQPQHF. In nucleotides, the CDR3 is TGTGCCAGCAACTCACAGGGGGCGAGCAATCAGCCCCAGCATTTT.